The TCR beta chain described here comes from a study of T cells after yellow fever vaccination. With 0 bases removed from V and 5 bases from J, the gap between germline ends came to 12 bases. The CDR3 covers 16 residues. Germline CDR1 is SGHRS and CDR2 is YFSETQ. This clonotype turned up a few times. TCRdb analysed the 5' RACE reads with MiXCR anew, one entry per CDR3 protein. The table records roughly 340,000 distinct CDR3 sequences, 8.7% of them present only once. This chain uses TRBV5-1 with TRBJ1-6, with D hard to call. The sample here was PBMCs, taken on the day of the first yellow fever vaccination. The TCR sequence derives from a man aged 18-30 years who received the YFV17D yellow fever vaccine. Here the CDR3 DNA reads TGCGCCAGCAGCTTGGACACTCCGGAGAATAATTCACCCCTCCACTTT. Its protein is CASSLDTPENNSPLHF.